Below are 20 T cell receptor beta chains sequenced from a single sample in a study of blood T cell repertoires in COVID-19. Profiling relied on immunoSEQ multiplex PCR, and the TCRdb table lists in-frame clones only, not all of them. The table records 150,000 or so clones, roughly three quarters of them present only once. The sample comprised peripheral blood. Receptors were obtained from a woman between 70 and 85 years old with COVID-19, enrolled during active disease.

V is TRBV19 and J is TRBJ1-2; TRBD1 might be the D (5 bases). V was clipped by 3 bases and J by 7 bases, with 9 bases between them. The CDR3 is 12 residues long. Germline V gives CDR1 LNHDA, CDR2 SQIVND (reference sequence). CDR3 sequence reads: CASSMGTGGYTF. The CDR3 DNA follows: TGTGCCAGTAGTATGGGGACTGGTGGCTACACCTTC.

DNA of the CDR3: TGTGCCAGCAGCCAAGACCGATTGGGGACAGGCGCCTATGGCTACACCTTC. Encoded protein: CASSQDRLGTGAYGYTF. J is TRBJ1-2 and V is TRBV4-2; 8 bases line up with TRBD1. CDR3 size: 17 residues. V shed 0 bases, J shed 4 bases, and the junction held 10 bases outside the gene matches. Germline CDR1 reads LGHNA; CDR2 reads YNFKEQ.

The chain carries TRBV3-1 (or the pseudogene TRBV3-2) and TRBJ1-1; a weak D match, TRBD1 (6 bases). Germline V gene sequence: CDR1 LGHDT, CDR2 YNNKEL (reference sequence). Trimming took 5 bases from V and 11 from J, leaving 18 bases between them. The CDR3 sequence is 13 residues long. DNA for the CDR3: TGTGCCAGCAGCTCTTCTACAGGGCTGAGGGCTTTCTTT. Encoded protein: CASSSSTGLRAFF.

This chain uses TRBV7-2 with TRBJ1-6; maybe TRBD1 (6 bases). CDR1 and CDR2 from the germline V gene are SGHTA and FQGNSA. Trimming left V 2 bases short and J 6 bases short, with 14 bases between. CDR3 length equals 16 residues. CDR3 bases: TGTGCCAGCAGCTTAAGCGGGGGCCAGCTTAATTCACCCCTCCACTTT. It specifies CASSLSGGQLNSPLHF.

The chain links TRBV9 to TRBJ2-6; 12 bases are shared with TRBD1. The CDR3 runs to 17 residues. V trimming: 8 bases; J trimming: 4 bases; junction bases outside the gene matches: 10. Germline assignment: CDR1 SGDLS and CDR2 YYNGEE. DNA of the CDR3: TGTGCCAGTCTACCGGGACAGGGGGCGCCCGGGGCCAACGTCCTGACTTTC. Its protein product is CASLPGQGAPGANVLTF.

J is TRBJ2-7 and V is TRBV11-2, with 11 nucleotides matching TRBD2. Germline CDR1 SGHAT, CDR2 FQNNGV. V trimming: 5 bases; J trimming: 3 bases; junction bases outside the gene matches: 6. This CDR3 spans 15 amino acids. CDR3 amino acids: CASSVRLAGSYEQYF. CDR3 DNA: TGTGCCAGCAGCGTACGACTAGCGGGGAGCTACGAGCAGTACTTC.

This clone appeared once. This rearrangement joins TRBV3-1 (or the pseudogene TRBV3-2) to TRBJ2-3; TRBD2 matches 7 bases. V lost 4 bases to trimming and J lost 5 bases; unmatched junction nucleotides: 6. The CDR3 totals 14 residues. Germline assignment: CDR1 LGHDT and CDR2 YNNKEL (reference sequence). CDR3 sequence reads: CASSLSGVRDTQYF. The CDR3 coding sequence is TGTGCCAGCAGCCTCAGCGGGGTCCGAGATACGCAGTATTTT.

The chain couples TRBV2 to TRBJ2-3, with D maybe TRBD2 (6 bases). The CDR3 covers 17 residues. V was clipped by 5 bases and J by 0 bases, with 18 bases between them. The germline CDR1 and CDR2 sequences are SNHLY and FYNNEI. The CDR3 sequence: CASSPITPGTSTDTQYF. The CDR3 nucleotides are TGTGCCAGCAGTCCAATAACTCCGGGGACTAGCACAGATACGCAGTATTTT.

This chain joins TRBV4-1 and TRBJ2-7; 8 bases align to TRBD1. The CDR3 consists of 15 residues. Germline CDR1 MGHRA, CDR2 YSYEKL. Unmatched junction bases numbered 8, after V lost 2 bases and J lost 5 bases. CDR3 sequence (DNA): TGCGCCAGCAGCCAATCAGGGGGCTTTACGGACGAGCAGTACTTC. It encodes CASSQSGGFTDEQYF.

As concerns this clone: Other DNA sequences in the same sample also yield this CDR3. The gene calls are TRBV4-3 and TRBJ1-2, with TRBD1 identical over 8 bases. The germline V gene encodes CDR1 LGHNA and CDR2 YSLEER. The CDR3 is made up of 14 amino acids. With V trimmed by 0 bases and J by 7 bases, 4 bases remained unmatched. CDR3 loop: CASSQDGQGVGYTF. The CDR3 DNA follows: TGCGCCAGCAGCCAAGACGGACAGGGCGTTGGCTACACCTTC.

The chain is built from TRBV2 and TRBJ2-2; no reliable D call. The CDR3 has 14 amino acids. V lost 3 bases and J lost 2, with 7 bases in between. CDR1 is SNHLY and CDR2 is FYNNEI in the germline V gene. CDR3 protein: CASSESPNTGELFF. For the CDR3, the DNA is TGTGCCAGCAGTGAGTCTCCTAACACCGGGGAGCTGTTTTTT.

The count of this clone is one. This sequence joins TRBV2 and TRBJ1-1; D is possibly TRBD1 (5 bases). Germline assignment: CDR1 SNHLY and CDR2 FYNNEI. V was shortened by 3 bases and J by 2 bases, with 10 bases between the two germline ends. CDR3 length equals 14 residues. CDR3 bases: TGTGCCAGCAGTGATTCGGGGGACAACACTGAAGCTTTCTTT. Translating it yields CASSDSGDNTEAFF.

The rearrangement uses TRBV19 and TRBJ2-3, with D possibly being TRBD2 (6 bases). The V gene's germline CDR1 is LNHDA and CDR2 SQIVND (reference sequence). The CDR3 has 15 amino acids. Trimming stripped 3 bases from V and 1 base from J, with 11 bases between. CDR3 bases: TGTGCCAGTAGTATGGAGGGGCTGGGCACAGATACGCAGTATTTT. Translated: CASSMEGLGTDTQYF.

The chain carries TRBV30 and TRBJ1-1; 7 positions match TRBD1. The CDR3 is 13 residues long. With V trimmed by 1 base and J by 1 base, 0 bases remained unmatched. The V gene's germline CDR1 is GTSNPN and CDR2 SVGIG (reference sequence). The CDR3 is CAWSGDRNTEAFF. The CDR3, as DNA: TGTGCCTGGAGTGGGGACAGGAACACTGAAGCTTTCTTT.

This clone has a single count. The CDR3 DNA reads TGTGCCACCAGCAGAGATCCAAAGGGGGTGGGAAACACCATATATTTT. Translating it yields CATSRDPKGVGNTIYF. The chain has TRBV15 and TRBJ1-3; D is possibly TRBD1 (6 bases). From germline, CDR1 is LNHNV and CDR2 YYDKDF (reference sequence). This CDR3 spans 16 amino acids. V lost 0 bases, J lost 4 bases, and 13 bases lay in between. Full variable domain (outside the CDR3, taken from reference TRBV15 and TRBJ1-3): DAMVIQNPRYQVTQFGKPVTLSCSQTLNHNVMYWYQQKSSQAPKLLFHYYDKDFNNEADTPDNFQSRRPNTSFCFLDIRSPGLGDTAMYLCATSRDPKGVGNTIYFGEGSWLTVV.

This chain connects TRBV9 to TRBJ2-3, with D perhaps TRBD1 (6 bases). V shed 4 bases and J shed 1 base, with 13 bases lying between them. The CDR3 has 15 residues. CDR1 and CDR2 from the germline V gene are SGDLS and YYNGEE. CDR3 DNA: TGTGCCAGCAGCACACACAGGGTTGGCACAGATACGCAGTATTTT. Translating it yields CASSTHRVGTDTQYF. Variable domain in full (rest from reference TRBV9 and TRBJ2-3): DSGVTQTPKHLITATGQRVTLRCSPRSGDLSVYWYQQSLDQGLQFLIQYYNGEERAKGNILERFSAQQFPDLHSELNLSSLELGDSALYFCASSTHRVGTDTQYFGPGTRLTVL.

The chain links TRBV5-4 to TRBJ1-1; D unresolved. The CDR3 spans 14 residues. Germline V gives CDR1 SGHNT, CDR2 YYREEE (reference sequence). Between the trimmed V and J ends, which lost 0 bases and 1 base, there was a span of 7 bases. Written as DNA, the CDR3 is TGTGCCAGCAGCTTGGCCGGCGGGAACACTGAAGCTTTCTTT. It specifies CASSLAGGNTEAFF. The full variable domain, with the rest looked up from reference TRBV5-4 and TRBJ1-1, is ETGVTQSPTHLIKTRGQQVTLRCSSQSGHNTVSWYQQALGQGPQFIFQYYREEENGRGNFPPRFSGLQFPNYSSELNVNALELDDSALYLCASSLAGGNTEAFFGQGTRLTVV.

The CDR3 sequence: CASSLRGGNTGELFF. Written as DNA, the CDR3 is TGTGCCAGCAGCTTACGGGGGGGGAACACCGGGGAGCTGTTTTTT. The chain uses TRBV7-8 and TRBJ2-2; the match to TRBD2 covers 8 bases. Trimming cost V 2 bases and J 1 base; bases outside gene matches: 0. The CDR3 totals 15 residues. Germline V gene data show CDR1 as SGHVS and CDR2 as FQNEAQ.

The V gene is TRBV9, the J gene TRBJ2-5; TRBD2 aligns across 8 bases. V gave up 4 bases and J gave up 1 base; unmatched junction bases: 3. Germline V CDR1 and CDR2: SGDLS, YYNGEE. This CDR3 is built from 14 residues. In DNA, the CDR3 is TGTGCCAGCAGCACAACTAGCGGCCAAGAGACCCAGTACTTC. This sequence encodes CASSTTSGQETQYF.

The chain is built from TRBV30 and TRBJ2-7, with TRBD1 matching over 10 bases. V lost 3 bases and J lost 6; bases outside the gene matches: 5. Germline CDR1 GTSNPN, CDR2 SVGIG (reference sequence). The CDR3 runs 13 residues. The CDR3 is CAWSQGQGFEQYF. The CDR3 coding sequence is TGTGCCTGGAGCCAGGGACAGGGGTTCGAGCAGTACTTC.